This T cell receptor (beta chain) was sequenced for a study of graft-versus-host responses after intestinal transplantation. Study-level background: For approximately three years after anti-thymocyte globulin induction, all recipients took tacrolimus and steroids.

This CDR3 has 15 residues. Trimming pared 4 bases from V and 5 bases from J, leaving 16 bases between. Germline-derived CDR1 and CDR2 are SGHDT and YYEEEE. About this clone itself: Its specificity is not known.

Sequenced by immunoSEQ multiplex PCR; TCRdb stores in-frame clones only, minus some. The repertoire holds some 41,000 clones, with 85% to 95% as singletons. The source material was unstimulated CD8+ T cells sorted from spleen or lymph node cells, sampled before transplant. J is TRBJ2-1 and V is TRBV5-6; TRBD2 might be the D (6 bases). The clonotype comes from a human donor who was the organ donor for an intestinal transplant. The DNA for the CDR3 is TGTGCCAGCAGCCCTTCGGCGGGGCCTAACAATGAGCAGTTCTTC. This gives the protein CASSPSAGPNNEQFF.